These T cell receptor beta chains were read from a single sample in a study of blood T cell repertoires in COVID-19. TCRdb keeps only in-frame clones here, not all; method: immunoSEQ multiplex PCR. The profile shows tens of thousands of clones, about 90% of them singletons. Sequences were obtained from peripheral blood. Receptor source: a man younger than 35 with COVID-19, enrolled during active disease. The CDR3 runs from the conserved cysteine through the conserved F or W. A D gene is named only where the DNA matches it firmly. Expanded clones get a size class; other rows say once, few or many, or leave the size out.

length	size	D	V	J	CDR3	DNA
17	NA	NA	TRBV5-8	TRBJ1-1	CASSLLRRYRMNTEAFF	TGTGCCAGCAGCCTTTTAAGGAGGTATAGGATGAACACTGAAGCTTTCTTT
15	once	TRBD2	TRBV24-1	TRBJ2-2	CATRAGTSGTGELFF	TGTGCCACCAGGGCCGGGACTAGCGGGACCGGGGAGCTGTTTTTT
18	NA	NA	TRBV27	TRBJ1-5	CASRQGSGRRDSNQPQHF	TGTGCCAGCCGACAAGGCTCAGGGAGGAGGGATAGCAATCAGCCCCAGCATTTT
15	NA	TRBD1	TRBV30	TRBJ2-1	CAWTLPGQGVWEQFF	TGTGCCTGGACACTTCCGGGACAGGGGGTCTGGGAGCAGTTCTTC
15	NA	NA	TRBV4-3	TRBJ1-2	CASSQDTLSNYGYTF	TGCGCCAGCAGCCAAGATACTTTGAGTAACTATGGCTACACCTTC
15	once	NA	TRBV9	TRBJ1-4	CASSVRGGFNEKLLF	TGTGCCAGCAGCGTCCGGGGGGGTTTTAATGAAAAACTGCTTTTT
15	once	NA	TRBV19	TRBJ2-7	CASSIKEGGYSEQYF	TGTGCCAGTAGTATAAAGGAAGGAGGGTACTCGGAGCAGTACTTC
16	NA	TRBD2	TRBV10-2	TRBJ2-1	CASSEAVAGVGDEQFF	TGCGCCAGCAGTGAGGCGGTAGCGGGAGTCGGCGATGAGCAGTTCTTC
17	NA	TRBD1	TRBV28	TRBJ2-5	CASSLGDRGLYQETQYF	TGTGCCAGCAGTTTAGGGGACAGGGGACTATACCAAGAGACCCAGTACTTC
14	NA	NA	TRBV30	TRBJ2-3	CAWSRDSAGGTQYF	TGTGCCTGGTCCCGGGACTCGGCCGGCGGTACGCAGTATTTT
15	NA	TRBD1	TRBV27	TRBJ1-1	CASSFVKQGTTEAFF	TGTGCCAGCAGTTTCGTCAAACAGGGGACCACTGAAGCTTTCTTT
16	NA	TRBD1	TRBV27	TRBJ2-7	CASSLTGAPNPYEQYF	TGTGCCAGCAGTCTCACAGGGGCCCCGAACCCCTACGAGCAGTACTTC
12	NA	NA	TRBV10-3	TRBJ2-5	CATAQGQETQYF	TGTGCCACCGCACAGGGTCAAGAGACCCAGTACTTC
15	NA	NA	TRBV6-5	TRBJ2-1	CAARLGLIPDNEQFF	TGTGCCGCCCGTCTGGGGCTTATCCCGGACAATGAGCAGTTCTTC
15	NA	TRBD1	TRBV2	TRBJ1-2	CASSNTGTGAGGYTF	TGTGCCAGCAGTAACACCGGGACAGGGGCCGGTGGCTACACCTTC
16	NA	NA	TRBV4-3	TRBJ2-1	CASSQEPKSSYNEQFF	TGCGCCAGCAGCCAAGAGCCCAAGAGCTCCTACAATGAGCAGTTCTTC
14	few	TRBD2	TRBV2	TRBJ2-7	CASKPGLAVYEQYF	TGTGCCAGCAAACCCGGACTAGCGGTCTACGAGCAGTACTTC
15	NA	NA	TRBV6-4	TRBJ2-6	CASSDSRAGANVLTF	TGTGCCAGCAGTGACTCGAGGGCTGGGGCCAACGTCCTGACTTTC
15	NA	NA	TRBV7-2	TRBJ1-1	CASSLVPGHPTEAFF	TGTGCCAGCAGCTTAGTCCCGGGACACCCCACTGAAGCTTTCTTT
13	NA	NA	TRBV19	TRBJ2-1	CASSSLGGNEQFF	TGTGCCAGTAGTTCCCTGGGGGGCAATGAGCAGTTCTTC
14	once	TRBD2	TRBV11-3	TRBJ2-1	CASSLAGTLNEQFF	TGTGCCAGCAGCCTAGCGGGAACCCTCAATGAGCAGTTCTTC
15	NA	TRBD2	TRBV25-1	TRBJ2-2	CASSELAGDTGELFF	TGTGCCAGCAGTGAACTAGCGGGAGACACCGGGGAGCTGTTTTTT
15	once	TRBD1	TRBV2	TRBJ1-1	CASKGTGFMNTEAFF	TGTGCCAGCAAAGGGACAGGGTTCATGAACACTGAAGCTTTCTTT
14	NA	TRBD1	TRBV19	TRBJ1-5	CASSIPTGHQPQHF	TGTGCCAGTAGTATCCCGACAGGGCATCAGCCCCAGCATTTT
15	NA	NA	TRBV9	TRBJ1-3	CASSVSRQPGNTIYF	TGTGCCAGCAGCGTATCGCGACAGCCAGGAAACACCATATATTTT
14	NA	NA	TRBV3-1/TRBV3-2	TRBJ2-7	CASSQGPESYEQYF	TGTGCCAGCAGCCAAGGGCCAGAATCCTACGAGCAGTACTTC
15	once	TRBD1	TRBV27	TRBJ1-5	CASRPTGDYYQPQHF	TGTGCCAGCAGGCCGACAGGGGACTACTATCAGCCCCAGCATTTT
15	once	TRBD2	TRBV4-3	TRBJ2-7	CASSLQLAGPYEQYF	TGCGCCAGCAGCCTACAACTAGCGGGCCCCTACGAGCAGTACTTC
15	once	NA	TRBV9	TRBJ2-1	CASSADFSSYNEQFF	TGTGCCAGCAGCGCCGACTTTAGCTCCTACAATGAGCAGTTCTTC
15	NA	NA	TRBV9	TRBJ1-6	CASSAREGMNSPLHF	TGTGCCAGCAGCGCCCGGGAGGGGATGAATTCACCCCTCCACTTT
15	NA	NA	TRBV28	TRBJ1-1	CASQSNRPTTAEAFF	TGTGCCAGCCAATCGAACAGGCCGACAACGGCTGAAGCTTTCTTT
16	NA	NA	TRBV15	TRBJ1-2	CATSSLVSWANYGYTF	TGTGCCACCAGCAGTTTAGTGAGCTGGGCGAACTATGGCTACACCTTC
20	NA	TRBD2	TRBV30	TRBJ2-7	CAWSVDGRWVLAGGLVEQYF	TGTGCCTGGAGTGTAGACGGACGTTGGGTACTAGCGGGAGGGCTGGTCGAGCAGTACTTC
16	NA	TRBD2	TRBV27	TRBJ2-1	CASSSTTSGRNNEQFF	TGTGCCAGCAGTTCCACTACAAGCGGGAGGAACAATGAGCAGTTCTTC
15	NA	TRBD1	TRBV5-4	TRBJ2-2	CASSFARDSSGELFF	TGTGCCAGCAGCTTCGCGAGGGACAGTTCCGGGGAGCTGTTTTTT
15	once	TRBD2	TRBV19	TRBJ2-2	CASIRTSVGTGELFF	TGTGCCAGCATTCGAACTAGCGTGGGCACCGGGGAGCTGTTTTTT